What follows describes a single T cell receptor beta chain. The CDR3 has 15 amino acids. Germline-derived CDR1 and CDR2 are SQVTM and ANQGSEA. The ends were cut back, 4 bases at V and 3 bases at J, with 18 bases in the middle. The data were produced by immunoSEQ multiplex PCR, yet TCRdb's version contains in-frame clones alone and is incomplete. There are tens of thousands of clones in the sample; roughly nine tenths occur only once, and less than 6.5% lies in the top ten. The sample originates from a study of blood T cell repertoires in COVID-19. The sample consisted of peripheral blood. V is TRBV29-1 and J is TRBJ1-2; possible D gene TRBD1, 5 bases. This TCR derives from a man of 80 years or more in a cohort sampled during active COVID-19. The DNA of the CDR3 is TGCAGCGTTGGGGAGGGGCGATCTAGCTACTATGGCTACACCTTC. It is translated as CSVGEGRSSYYGYTF.